The clone carrying this TCR beta chain was picked up many times. Antigen: not known. TCRdb called the 5' RACE reads again in MiXCR, with one record for every CDR3 protein. Of some 61,000 distinct CDR3 sequences in the sample, around 8.5% were seen once. V was clipped by 5 bases and J by 9 bases; unmatched bases: 4. From germline, CDR1 is SGHTA and CDR2 FQGNSA. The CDR3 consists of 12 residues. These data come from a study of early T cells in non-severe SARS-CoV-2 infection. The overall study: Sequenced bulk RNA came from whole blood that was unsorted, and chains were unpaired. Study-wide points: Anti-spike CD8 responses were favored by VDJdb matching, which missed private and CD4 specificities.

This receptor was taken from an adult who was a healthcare worker with PCR-confirmed SARS-CoV-2 infection or an uninfected control (not recorded which). The chain links TRBV7-2 to TRBJ1-1; TRBD1 agrees at 9 bases. Specimen: whole blood. DNA of the CDR3: TGTGCCAGCAGCCGGACAGGGGTGAAAGCTTTCTTT. It specifies CASSRTGVKAFF. Based on the CDR3 plus reference TRBV7-2 and TRBJ1-1, the full variable domain is GAGVSQSPSNKVTEKGKDVELRCDPISGHTALYWYRQSLGQGLEFLIYFQGNSAPDKSGLPSDRFSAERTGGSVSTLTIQRTQQEDSAVYLCASSRTGVKAFFGQGTRLTVV.